This entry lists 10 T cell receptor beta chains sequenced from one sample in a study of cytomegalovirus exposure and HLA in healthy donors. In the PCR, 60 Vbeta and 13 Jbeta primers were used. Generated by immunoSEQ multiplex PCR, the TCRdb table keeps only in-frame clones and is missing some. The data hold 110,000 to 150,000 clones, with about 82% observed a single time. Sequenced material: PBMCs. All receptors derive from a woman between 40 and 55 years old in good health and CMV-seropositive.

CDR3 loop: CASRARQASSEQYF. The CDR3 region has the DNA TGTGCCAGCAGAGCCCGACAGGCCTCATCCGAGCAGTACTTC. The rearrangement joins TRBV27 to TRBJ2-7, with a possible D match to TRBD1 (6 bases). Trimming stripped 6 bases from V and 6 bases from J, with 18 bases between. Germline CDR1 is MNHEY and CDR2 is SMNVEV (reference sequence). CDR3 length: 14 amino acids.

V is TRBV11-2 and J is TRBJ2-1; 12 bases agree with TRBD2. Germline assignment: CDR1 SGHAT and CDR2 FQNNGV. There are 14 residues in the CDR3. V lost 1 base to trimming and J lost 9 bases; unmatched junction nucleotides: 1. CDR3 sequence: CASSLVTSGGEQFF. The DNA for the CDR3 is TGTGCCAGCAGCTTAGTGACTAGCGGGGGTGAGCAGTTCTTC.

The chain uses TRBV6-1 and TRBJ1-1, with no clear D. The length of the CDR3 is 13 residues. CDR1 and CDR2 (germline): MNHNS, SASEGT. The V end lost 1 base, the J end lost 2 bases, and 5 bases lay between the germline ends. CDR3 residues: CASSEDRNTEAFF. In DNA, the CDR3 is TGTGCCAGCAGTGAAGACAGAAACACTGAAGCTTTCTTT.

The chain uses TRBV7-8 and TRBJ2-1, with D unresolved. The CDR3 length is 18 residues. V was trimmed by 3 bases and J by 2 bases, leaving 20 bases between them. Germline V gene sequence: CDR1 SGHVS, CDR2 FQNEAQ. CDR3 coding DNA: TGTGCCAGCAGCTTTAGGAGCCCGCCGTTGGTAACCTACAATGAGCAGTTCTTC. As protein: CASSFRSPPLVTYNEQFF. Drawing the rest from reference TRBV7-8 and TRBJ2-1, the complete variable domain is GAGVSQSPRYKVAKRGQDVALRCDPISGHVSLFWYQQALGQGPEFLTYFQNEAQLDKSGLPSDRFFAERPEGSVSTLKIQRTQQEDSAVYLCASSFRSPPLVTYNEQFFGPGTRLTVL.

The rearrangement uses TRBV27 and TRBJ2-3, with 7 bases identical to TRBD1. Germline V gene lookup returns CDR1 MNHEY and CDR2 SMNVEV (reference sequence). CDR3 length equals 15 residues. V lost 5 bases, J lost 0 bases, and 5 bases stayed unmatched. CDR3 bases: TGTGCCAGCAGTGTACAGGGGCTGAGCACAGATACGCAGTATTTT. It translates to CASSVQGLSTDTQYF.

This rearrangement joins TRBV15 to TRBJ2-5; the match to TRBD1 covers 8 bases. The DNA end lines up better with TRBJ2-7; the J call may be wrong. Germline lookup yields CDR1 LNHNV and CDR2 YYDKDF (reference sequence). The CDR3 runs to 16 residues. This CDR3 reads CATSRATGTGFGEQYF. The DNA of the CDR3 is TGTGCCACCAGCAGAGCCACCGGGACAGGATTTGGCGAGCAGTACTTC.

The chain recombines TRBV4-2 with TRBJ1-2; TRBD1 matches at 7 bases. This CDR3 has 19 amino acids. CDR1 and CDR2 (germline): LGHNA, YNFKEQ. V shed 4 bases and J 4 bases; nucleotides not matched to a gene: 21. CDR3 amino acids: CASSRLPISDRVIGYGYTF. The CDR3 bases are TGTGCCAGCAGCCGATTACCGATCTCCGACAGGGTTATCGGCTATGGCTACACCTTC.

The CDR3 DNA is TGTGCCAGCAGCCCTCTGGAGGGGTTTGTCAATGAGCAGTTCTTC. Translation gives CASSPLEGFVNEQFF. The chain joins TRBV7-3 to TRBJ2-1; possible D gene TRBD2, 6 bases. The V end was cut by 5 bases, the J end by 6 bases, with 17 bases between. CDR1 is SGHTA, CDR2 FQGTGA, per germline. The CDR3 spans 15 residues.

The chain links TRBV2 to TRBJ2-1; 11 bases align to TRBD1. Germline CDR1 is SNHLY and CDR2 is FYNNEI. The CDR3 loop spans 12 amino acids. V lost 10 bases, J lost 7 bases, and 3 bases stayed unmatched. The CDR3 is CATGDRGNEQFF. DNA of the CDR3: TGTGCCACCGGGGACAGGGGGAATGAGCAGTTCTTC.

Details on this clone: Additional DNA sequences in this sample encode the identical CDR3. The chain employs TRBV7-2 and TRBJ1-3; TRBD1 matches 8 bases. V lost 6 bases and J lost 4; bases outside the gene matches: 8. CDR1 and CDR2 (germline): SGHTA, FQGNSA. There are 15 residues in the CDR3. The CDR3 spells CASSSDRGSGNTIYF. CDR3 DNA sequence: TGTGCCAGCAGTTCAGACAGGGGTTCCGGAAACACCATATATTTT.